The sequence of this TCR beta chain was determined in a study of T cells after yellow fever vaccination. Study as a whole: Fractions containing few cells were prepared with SMART-Seq v4 Ultra Low Input.

This clonotype has just a few counts. What it recognizes is unknown. Synthesis of TCR cDNA relied on 5'RACE template switching, which attached a universal primer site and UMIs. Via MiXCR, TCRdb re-called the 5' RACE reads, giving one row per CDR3 protein. The sample yields 250,000 to 400,000 distinct CDR3 sequences, about 4% seen once. Study findings and constraints: Contamination of FACS-sorted repertoires by abundant clonotypes from the bulk population could occur. A large majority of primary-vaccination clones showed up again after the booster (96% CD4, 85% to 90% CD8).

The CDR3 extends over 15 amino acids. V was pared by 4 bases and J by 2 bases, with 13 bases between. Germline assignment: CDR1 SGHDT and CDR2 YYEEEE. This sample comprised PBMCs, obtained 5 days after the yellow fever booster vaccination. V is TRBV5-6 and J is TRBJ2-1; perhaps TRBD2 as D (6 bases). This clonotype was obtained from a man between 18 and 35 years old who received the YFV17D yellow fever vaccine. CDR3 residues: CASSPDGGTYNEQFF. The CDR3 coding sequence is TGTGCCAGCAGCCCTGACGGGGGAACCTACAATGAGCAGTTCTTC.